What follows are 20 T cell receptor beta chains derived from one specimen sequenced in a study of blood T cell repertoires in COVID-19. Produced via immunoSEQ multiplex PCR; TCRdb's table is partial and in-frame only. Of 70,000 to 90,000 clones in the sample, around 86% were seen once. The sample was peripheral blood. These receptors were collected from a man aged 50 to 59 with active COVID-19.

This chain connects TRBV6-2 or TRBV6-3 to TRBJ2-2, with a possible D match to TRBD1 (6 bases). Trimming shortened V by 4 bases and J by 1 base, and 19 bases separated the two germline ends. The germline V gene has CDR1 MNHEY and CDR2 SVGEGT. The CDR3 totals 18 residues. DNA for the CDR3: TGTGCCAGCAGTTCTACTAAGTTCACAGGGAAGAACACCGGGGAGCTGTTTTTT. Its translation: CASSSTKFTGKNTGELFF.

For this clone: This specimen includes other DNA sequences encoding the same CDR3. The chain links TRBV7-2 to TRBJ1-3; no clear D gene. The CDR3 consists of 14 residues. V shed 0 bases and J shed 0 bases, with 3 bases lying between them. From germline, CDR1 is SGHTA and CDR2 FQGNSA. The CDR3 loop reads CASSLAVSGNTIYF. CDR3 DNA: TGTGCCAGCAGCTTAGCCGTCTCTGGAAACACCATATATTTT.

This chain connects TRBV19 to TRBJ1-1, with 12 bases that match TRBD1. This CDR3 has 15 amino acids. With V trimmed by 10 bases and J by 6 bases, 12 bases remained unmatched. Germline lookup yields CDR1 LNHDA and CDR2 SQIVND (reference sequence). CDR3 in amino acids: CATSNPGQGASEAFF. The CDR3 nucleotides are TGTGCCACTTCGAACCCGGGACAGGGGGCCTCTGAAGCTTTCTTT.

CDR3 sequence: CASREATSDHEQYF. As DNA, the CDR3 is TGTGCCAGCAGGGAGGCGACTAGCGACCACGAGCAGTACTTC. The V call is TRBV2, the J call TRBJ2-7, with 8 bases that match TRBD2. The ends lost 6 bases at V and 5 bases at J; junction bases unmatched: 9. Germline loops: CDR1 SNHLY, CDR2 FYNNEI. CDR3 length equals 14 residues.

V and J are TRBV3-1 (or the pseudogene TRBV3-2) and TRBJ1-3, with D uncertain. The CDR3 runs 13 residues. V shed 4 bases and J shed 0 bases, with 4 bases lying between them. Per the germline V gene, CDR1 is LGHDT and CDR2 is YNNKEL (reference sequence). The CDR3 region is CASSPHSGNTIYF. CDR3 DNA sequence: TGTGCCAGCAGCCCCCACTCTGGAAACACCATATATTTT.

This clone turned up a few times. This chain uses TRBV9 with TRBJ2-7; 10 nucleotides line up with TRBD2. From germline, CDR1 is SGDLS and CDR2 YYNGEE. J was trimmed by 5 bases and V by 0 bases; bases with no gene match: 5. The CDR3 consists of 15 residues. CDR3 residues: CASSVASGGLDEQYF. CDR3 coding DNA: TGTGCCAGCAGCGTAGCTAGCGGGGGATTGGACGAGCAGTACTTC. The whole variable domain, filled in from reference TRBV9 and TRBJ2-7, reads DSGVTQTPKHLITATGQRVTLRCSPRSGDLSVYWYQQSLDQGLQFLIQYYNGEERAKGNILERFSAQQFPDLHSELNLSSLELGDSALYFCASSVASGGLDEQYFGPGTRLTVT.

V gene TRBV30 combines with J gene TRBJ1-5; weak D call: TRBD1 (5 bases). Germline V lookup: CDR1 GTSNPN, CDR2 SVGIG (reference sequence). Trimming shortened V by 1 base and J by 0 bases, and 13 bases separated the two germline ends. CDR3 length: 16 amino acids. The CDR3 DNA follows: TGTGCCTGGAGTGGGGGGGGAGGCAGTAGCAATCAGCCCCAGCATTTT. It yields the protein CAWSGGGGSSNQPQHF. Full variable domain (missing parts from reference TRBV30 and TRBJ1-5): SQTIHQWPATLVQPVGSPLSLECTVEGTSNPNLYWYRQAAGRGLQLLFYSVGIGQISSEVPQNLSASRPQDRQFILSSKKLLLSDSGFYLCAWSGGGGSSNQPQHFGDGTRLSIL.

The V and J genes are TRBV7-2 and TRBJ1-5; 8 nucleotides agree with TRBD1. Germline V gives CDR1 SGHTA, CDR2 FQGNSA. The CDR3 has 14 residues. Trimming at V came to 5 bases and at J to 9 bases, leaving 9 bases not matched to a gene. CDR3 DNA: TGTGCCAGCAGCGACACAGGGGGGATCGGGCCCCAGCATTTT. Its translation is CASSDTGGIGPQHF.

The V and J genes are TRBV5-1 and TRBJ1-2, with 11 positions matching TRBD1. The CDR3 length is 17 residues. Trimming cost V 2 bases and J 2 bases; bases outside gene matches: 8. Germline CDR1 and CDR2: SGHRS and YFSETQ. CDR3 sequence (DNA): TGCGCCAGCAGCTTTGCCGGGACAGGGGGGCCCAACTATGGCTACACCTTC. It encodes CASSFAGTGGPNYGYTF. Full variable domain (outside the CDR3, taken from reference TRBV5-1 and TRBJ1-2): KAGVTQTPRYLIKTRGQQVTLSCSPISGHRSVSWYQQTPGQGLQFLFEYFSETQRNKGNFPGRFSGRQFSNSRSEMNVSTLELGDSALYLCASSFAGTGGPNYGYTFGSGTRLTVV.

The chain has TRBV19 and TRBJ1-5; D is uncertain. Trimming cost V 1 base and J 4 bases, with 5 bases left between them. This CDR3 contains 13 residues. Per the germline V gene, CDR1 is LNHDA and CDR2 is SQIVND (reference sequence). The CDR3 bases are TGTGCCAGTAGTATAGTCACTAATCAGCCCCAGCATTTT. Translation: CASSIVTNQPQHF. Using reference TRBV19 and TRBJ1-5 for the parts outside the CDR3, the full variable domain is DGGITQSPKYLFRKEGQNVTLSCEQNLNHDAMYWYRQDPGQGLRLIYYSQIVNDFQKGDIAEGYSVSREKKESFPLTVTSAQKNPTAFYLCASSIVTNQPQHFGDGTRLSIL.

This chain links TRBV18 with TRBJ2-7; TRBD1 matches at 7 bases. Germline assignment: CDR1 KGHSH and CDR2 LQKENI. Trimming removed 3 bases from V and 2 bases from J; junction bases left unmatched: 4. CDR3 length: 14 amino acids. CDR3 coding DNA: TGTGCCAGCTCACCGACGGGACAGACCTACGAGCAGTACTTC. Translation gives CASSPTGQTYEQYF.

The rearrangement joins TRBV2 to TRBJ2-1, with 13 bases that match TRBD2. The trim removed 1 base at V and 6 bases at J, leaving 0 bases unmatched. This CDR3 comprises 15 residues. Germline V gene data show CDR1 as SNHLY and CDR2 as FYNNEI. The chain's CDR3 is CASSEGTSGGNEQFF. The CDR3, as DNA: TGTGCCAGCAGTGAAGGGACTAGCGGGGGCAATGAGCAGTTCTTC.

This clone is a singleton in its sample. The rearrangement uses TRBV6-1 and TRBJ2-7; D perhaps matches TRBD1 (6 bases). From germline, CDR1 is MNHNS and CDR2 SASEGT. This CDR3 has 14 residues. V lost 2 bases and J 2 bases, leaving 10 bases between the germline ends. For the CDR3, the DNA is TGTGCCAGCAGTGAATGGGACACCACCTACGAGCAGTACTTC. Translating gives CASSEWDTTYEQYF.

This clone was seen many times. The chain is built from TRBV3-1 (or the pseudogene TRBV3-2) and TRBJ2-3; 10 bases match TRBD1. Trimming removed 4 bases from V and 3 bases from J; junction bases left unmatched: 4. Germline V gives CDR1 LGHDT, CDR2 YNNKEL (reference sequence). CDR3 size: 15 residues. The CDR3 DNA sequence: TGTGCCAGCAGCCTTCGGACAGGGGGGACAGATACGCAGTATTTT. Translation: CASSLRTGGTDTQYF.

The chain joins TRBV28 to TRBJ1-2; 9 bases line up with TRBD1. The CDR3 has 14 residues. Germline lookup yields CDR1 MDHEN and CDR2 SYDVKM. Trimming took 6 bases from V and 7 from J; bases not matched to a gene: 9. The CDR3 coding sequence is TGTGCCAGCAGCGGAAGGGACAGGGCGGGTGGCTACACCTTC. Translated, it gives CASSGRDRAGGYTF.

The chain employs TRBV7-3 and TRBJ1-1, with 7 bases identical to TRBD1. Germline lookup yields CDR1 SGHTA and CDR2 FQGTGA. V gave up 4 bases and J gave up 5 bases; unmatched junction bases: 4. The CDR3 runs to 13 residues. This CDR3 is CASSSGRGTEAFF. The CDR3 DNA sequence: TGTGCCAGCAGCTCCGGCAGGGGGACTGAAGCTTTCTTT.

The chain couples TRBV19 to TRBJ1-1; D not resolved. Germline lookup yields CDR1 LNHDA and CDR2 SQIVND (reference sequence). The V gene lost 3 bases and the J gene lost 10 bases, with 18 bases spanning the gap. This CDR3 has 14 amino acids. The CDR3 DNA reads TGTGCCAGTAGTATCACGGGGATTAGGGTAAGAGCTTTCTTT. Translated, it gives CASSITGIRVRAFF.

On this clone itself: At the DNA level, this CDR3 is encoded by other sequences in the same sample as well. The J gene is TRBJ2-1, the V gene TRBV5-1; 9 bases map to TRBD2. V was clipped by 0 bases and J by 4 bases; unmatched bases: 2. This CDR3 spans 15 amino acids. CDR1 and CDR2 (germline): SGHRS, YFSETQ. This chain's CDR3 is CASSLASGTYNEQFF. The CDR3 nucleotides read TGCGCCAGCAGCTTGGCTAGCGGGACATACAATGAGCAGTTCTTC.

CDR3 sequence (DNA): TGCGCCAGCAGCACCACCCGAAGTACAGGCGGGGCGAACACCGGGGAGCTGTTTTTT. It translates to CASSTTRSTGGANTGELFF. V and J are TRBV5-1 and TRBJ2-2; perhaps TRBD2 as D (6 bases). This CDR3 has 19 residues. Germline V CDR1 and CDR2: SGHRS, YFSETQ. With 4 bases removed from V and 0 bases from J, the gap between germline ends came to 22 bases.

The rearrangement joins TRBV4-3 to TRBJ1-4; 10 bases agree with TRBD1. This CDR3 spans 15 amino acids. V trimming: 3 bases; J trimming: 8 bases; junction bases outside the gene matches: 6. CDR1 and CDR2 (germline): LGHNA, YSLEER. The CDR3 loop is CASSQGGTGDEKLFF. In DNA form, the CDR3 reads TGCGCCAGCAGCCAGGGCGGGACAGGGGACGAAAAACTGTTTTTT.